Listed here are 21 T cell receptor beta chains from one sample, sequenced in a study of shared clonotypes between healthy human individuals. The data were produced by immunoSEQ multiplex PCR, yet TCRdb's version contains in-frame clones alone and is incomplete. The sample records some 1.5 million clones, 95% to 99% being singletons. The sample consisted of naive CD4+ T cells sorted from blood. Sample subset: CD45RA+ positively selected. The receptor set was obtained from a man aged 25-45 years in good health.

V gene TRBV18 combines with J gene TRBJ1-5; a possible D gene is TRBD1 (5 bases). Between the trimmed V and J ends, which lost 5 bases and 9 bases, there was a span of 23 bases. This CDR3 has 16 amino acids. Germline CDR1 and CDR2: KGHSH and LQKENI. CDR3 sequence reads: CASSASFGAGLRPQHF. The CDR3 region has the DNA TGTGCCAGCTCAGCCTCTTTTGGGGCAGGGTTACGGCCCCAGCATTTT.

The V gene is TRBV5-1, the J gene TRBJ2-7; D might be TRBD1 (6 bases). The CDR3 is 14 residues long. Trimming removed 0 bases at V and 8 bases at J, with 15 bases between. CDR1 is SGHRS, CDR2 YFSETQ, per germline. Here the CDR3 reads CASSLEARGDKQYF. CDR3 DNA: TGCGCCAGCAGCTTGGAAGCTAGAGGGGACAAGCAGTACTTC.

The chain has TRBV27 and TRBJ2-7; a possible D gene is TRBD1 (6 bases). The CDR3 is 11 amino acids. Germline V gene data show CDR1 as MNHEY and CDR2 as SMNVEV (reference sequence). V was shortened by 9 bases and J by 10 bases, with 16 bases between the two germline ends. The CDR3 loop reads CARGAGGGQYF. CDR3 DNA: TGTGCCAGGGGGGCTGGGGGCGGACAGTACTTC.

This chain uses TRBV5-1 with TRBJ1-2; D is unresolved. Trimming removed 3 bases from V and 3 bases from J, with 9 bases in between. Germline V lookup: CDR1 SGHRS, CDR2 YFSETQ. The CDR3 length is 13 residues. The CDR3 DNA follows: TGCGCCAGCAGCTCGGATAGCTACTATGGCTACACCTTC. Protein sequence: CASSSDSYYGYTF.

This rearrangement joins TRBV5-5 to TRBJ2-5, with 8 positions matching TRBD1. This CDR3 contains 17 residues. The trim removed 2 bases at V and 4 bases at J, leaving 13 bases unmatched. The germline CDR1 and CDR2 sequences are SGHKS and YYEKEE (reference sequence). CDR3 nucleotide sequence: TGTGCCAGCAGCTTCGGACAGGGAGAGGGGATTGGAGAGACCCAGTACTTC. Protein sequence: CASSFGQGEGIGETQYF.

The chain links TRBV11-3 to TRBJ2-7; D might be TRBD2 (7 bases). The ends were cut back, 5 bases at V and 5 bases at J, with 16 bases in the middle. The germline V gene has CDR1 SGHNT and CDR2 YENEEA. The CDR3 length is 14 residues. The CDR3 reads CASSPRGGSDEQYF. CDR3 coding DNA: TGTGCCAGCAGCCCCAGGGGCGGGAGCGACGAGCAGTACTTC. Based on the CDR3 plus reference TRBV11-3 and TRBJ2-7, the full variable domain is EAGVVQSPRYKIIEKKQPVAFWCNPISGHNTLYWYLQNLGQGPELLIRYENEEAVDDSQLPKDRFSAERLKGVDSTLKIQPAELGDSAVYLCASSPRGGSDEQYFGPGTRLTVT.

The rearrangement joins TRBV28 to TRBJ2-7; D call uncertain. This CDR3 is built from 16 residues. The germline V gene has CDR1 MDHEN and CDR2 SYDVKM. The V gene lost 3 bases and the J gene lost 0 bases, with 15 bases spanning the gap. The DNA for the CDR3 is TGTGCCAGCAGTTTTATGCGTGAGGTTGGCTCCTACGAGCAGTACTTC. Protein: CASSFMREVGSYEQYF. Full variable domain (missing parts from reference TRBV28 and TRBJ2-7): DVKVTQSSRYLVKRTGEKVFLECVQDMDHENMFWYRQDPGLGLRLIYFSYDVKMKEKGDIPEGYSVSREKKERFSLILESASTNQTSMYLCASSFMREVGSYEQYFGPGTRLTVT.

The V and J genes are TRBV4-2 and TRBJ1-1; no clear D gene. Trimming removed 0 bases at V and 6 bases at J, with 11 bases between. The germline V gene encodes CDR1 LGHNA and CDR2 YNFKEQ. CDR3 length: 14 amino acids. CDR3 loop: CASSQDQTNAEAFF. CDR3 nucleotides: TGTGCCAGCAGCCAAGACCAGACTAACGCTGAAGCTTTCTTT.

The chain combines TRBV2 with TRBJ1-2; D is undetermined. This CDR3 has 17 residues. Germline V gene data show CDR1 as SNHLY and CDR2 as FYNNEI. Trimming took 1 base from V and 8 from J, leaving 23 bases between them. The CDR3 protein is CASSEEQAGGIQEGYTF. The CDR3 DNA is TGTGCCAGCAGTGAAGAGCAGGCGGGTGGGATTCAGGAGGGCTACACCTTC.

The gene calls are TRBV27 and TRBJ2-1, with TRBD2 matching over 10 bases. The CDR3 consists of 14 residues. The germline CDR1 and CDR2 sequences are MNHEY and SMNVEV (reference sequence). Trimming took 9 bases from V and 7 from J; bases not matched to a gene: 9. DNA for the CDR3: TGTGCCAGAAGCGGGAGGGAAATGTGGAATGAGCAGTTCTTC. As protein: CARSGREMWNEQFF.

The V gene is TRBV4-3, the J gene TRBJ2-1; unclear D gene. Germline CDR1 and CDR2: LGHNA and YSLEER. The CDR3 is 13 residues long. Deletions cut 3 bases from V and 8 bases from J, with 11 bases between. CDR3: CASSQEPYDEQFF. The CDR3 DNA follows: TGCGCCAGCAGCCAGGAACCATACGATGAGCAGTTCTTC.

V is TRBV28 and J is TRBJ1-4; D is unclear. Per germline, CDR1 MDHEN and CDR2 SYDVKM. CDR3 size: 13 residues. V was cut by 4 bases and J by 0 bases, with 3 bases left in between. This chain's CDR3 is CASSWATNEKLFF. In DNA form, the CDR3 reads TGTGCCAGCAGTTGGGCAACTAATGAAAAACTGTTTTTT.

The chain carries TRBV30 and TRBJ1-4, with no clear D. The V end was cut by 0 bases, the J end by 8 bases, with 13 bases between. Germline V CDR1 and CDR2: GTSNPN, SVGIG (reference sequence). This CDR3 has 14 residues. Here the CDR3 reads CAWSVPESEEKLFF. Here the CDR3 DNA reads TGTGCCTGGAGTGTACCAGAGTCGGAGGAAAAACTGTTTTTT.

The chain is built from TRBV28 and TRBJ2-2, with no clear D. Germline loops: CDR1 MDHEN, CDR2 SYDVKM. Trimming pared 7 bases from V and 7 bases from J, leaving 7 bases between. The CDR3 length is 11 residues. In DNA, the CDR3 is TGTGCCAGCACCCTGGGCGGGGAGCTGTTTTTT. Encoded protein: CASTLGGELFF.

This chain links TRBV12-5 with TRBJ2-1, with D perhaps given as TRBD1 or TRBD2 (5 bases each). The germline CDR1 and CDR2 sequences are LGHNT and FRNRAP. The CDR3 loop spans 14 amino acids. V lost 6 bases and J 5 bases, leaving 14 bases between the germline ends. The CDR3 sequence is CASGSGTLNNEQFF. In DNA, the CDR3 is TGTGCTAGTGGCTCCGGGACGCTAAACAATGAGCAGTTCTTC.

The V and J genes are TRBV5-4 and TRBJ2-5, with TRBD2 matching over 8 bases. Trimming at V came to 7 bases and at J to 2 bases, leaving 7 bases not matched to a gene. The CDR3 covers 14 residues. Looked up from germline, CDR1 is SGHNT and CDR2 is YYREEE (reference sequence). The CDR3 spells CASASRGGQETQYF. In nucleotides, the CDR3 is TGTGCCAGCGCGAGCCGGGGGGGGCAAGAGACCCAGTACTTC.

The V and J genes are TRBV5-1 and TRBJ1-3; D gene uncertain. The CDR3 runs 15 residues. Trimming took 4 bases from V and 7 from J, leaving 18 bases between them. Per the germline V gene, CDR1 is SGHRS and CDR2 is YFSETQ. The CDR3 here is CASSRQPGSSNTIYF. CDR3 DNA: TGCGCCAGCAGCCGTCAGCCGGGTTCGTCGAACACCATATATTTT.

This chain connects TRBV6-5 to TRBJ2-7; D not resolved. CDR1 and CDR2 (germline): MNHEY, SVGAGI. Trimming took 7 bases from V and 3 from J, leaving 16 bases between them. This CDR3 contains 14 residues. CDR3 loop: CASKLVGGVYEQYF. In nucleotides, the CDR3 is TGTGCCAGCAAACTGGTCGGTGGAGTCTACGAGCAGTACTTC.

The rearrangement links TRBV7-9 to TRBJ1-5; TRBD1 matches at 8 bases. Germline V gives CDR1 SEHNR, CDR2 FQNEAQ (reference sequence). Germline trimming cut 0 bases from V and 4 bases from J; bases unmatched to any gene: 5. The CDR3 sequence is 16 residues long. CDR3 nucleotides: TGTGCCAGCAGCTTAGCGCTTACAGGGGGAAATCAGCCCCAGCATTTT. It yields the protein CASSLALTGGNQPQHF.

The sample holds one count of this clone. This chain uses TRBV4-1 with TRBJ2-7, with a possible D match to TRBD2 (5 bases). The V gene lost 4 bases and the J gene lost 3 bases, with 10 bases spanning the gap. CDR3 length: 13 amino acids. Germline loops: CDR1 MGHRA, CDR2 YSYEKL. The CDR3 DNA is TGCGCCAGCAGCCCCCGGGGTTACTACGAGCAGTACTTC. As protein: CASSPRGYYEQYF.

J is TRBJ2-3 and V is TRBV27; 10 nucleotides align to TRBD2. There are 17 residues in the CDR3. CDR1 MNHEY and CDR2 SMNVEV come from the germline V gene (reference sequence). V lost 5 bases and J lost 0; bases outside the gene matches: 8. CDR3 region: CASSPGLAITSTDTQYF. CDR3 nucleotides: TGTGCCAGCAGTCCGGGACTAGCGATCACTAGCACAGATACGCAGTATTTT.